This T cell receptor (beta chain) was recovered during a study of cytomegalovirus exposure and HLA in healthy donors (dated by TCRdb to 2016 to 2017). Notes on the research overall: According to a later analysis, the roughly 120 validation repertoires were produced on the same platform as the 700 or so repertoires of the first cohort. The study combined high-throughput TCR immunosequencing, statistical association of individual TCRs with disease status, and machine learning to predict cytomegalovirus infection status. The study aimed to test whether signatures of past pathogen exposure could be identified by cataloging public T cell receptors. In addition to the first cohort of several hundred subjects, a separate validation cohort of 130 or so different subjects was used. General findings and caveats noted by the study authors: The study gave a list of under 200 TCR beta chains associated with cytomegalovirus. In both the original and validation cohorts, the classifier was reported to diagnose cytomegalovirus status with high specificity and sensitivity. In vitro tests confirmed that a few of the cytomegalovirus-associated TCR beta chains recognize cytomegalovirus antigens. Of the cluster scores, about 94% were above 0 in a later analysis, which found that TCRs clustered in the first cohort also tended to co-occur in the 120 or so validation repertoires. While some public TCRs were present in many individuals, most TCR sequences turned up only very rarely across donors. A later analysis lacked HLA typing for the validation cohort, so it scored co-occurrence in that cohort across all 110 or so repertoires. According to the authors, the approach could potentially be generalized to other disease states and immunological phenotypes.

Donors formed part of the validation cohort, which comprised some 120 subjects and was distinct from the first cohort of under 800 subjects. Turning to this clone: Its recognized antigen is unknown. No base quality values were provided; no much bigger clone lies one nucleotide off.

V loses 7 bases, J loses 5 bases, and the germline ends lie 17 bases apart. CDR1 and CDR2 are drawn from the germline V gene: SQVTM, ANQGSEA. The CDR3 numbers 13 residues from cysteine through phenylalanine. The entry retains the CDR3 DNA only, 39 bases that are in frame from base 1. Preparation of the library involved the immunoSEQ multiplex PCR assay. The study's own analysis went as follows. A statistical classification framework was built for diagnosing cytomegalovirus status from the catalog of TCR beta chain sequences. The source is immuneACCESS, and TCRdb retained only in-frame sequences with V and J called. Part of the clones is not carried over; for the studies checked, unresolved V genes explain less than half of this, and the remainder is unexplained. Clonal size and the V and J genes are those of that table, whereas D and trimming came from the DNA. Within this sample are approximately 150,000 clones, with around nine tenths of them counted one time only. The ten largest clones represent approximately 1.5% of the sample.

This receptor chain uses TRBV29-1 and TRBJ1-1, and the D gene may be TRBD1, 6 bases matching. The sample comprised PBMCs. The TCR comes from a woman aged 25-40 years in good health and CMV-seronegative. The CDR3 region reads CSGSQGGRTEAFF. The DNA sequence reads TGCAGCGGGTCACAGGGTGGTAGGACTGAAGCTTTCTTT.